This T cell receptor (beta chain) was recorded in a study of patients and donors after allogeneic stem cell transplantation. V was pared by 4 bases and J by 5 bases, with 0 bases of the junction left unmatched. Germline CDR1 MNHNY, CDR2 SVGAGI (reference sequence). The CDR3 runs 13 residues. In TCRdb, the RT-PCR reads were re-called with MiXCR into one record per CDR3 protein. The table has about 72,000 distinct CDR3 sequences, approximately 25% seen once. This rearrangement joins TRBV6-6 to TRBJ2-1, with TRBD1 identical over 9 bases. The receptor was derived from a human donor who was either an allogeneic HSCT recipient or a stem cell or donor lymphocyte infusion donor (not recorded which). It is not recorded whose cells these are; they may come from a transplant donor. Sequenced input: blood, either unsorted or a sorted T cell fraction (not recorded which). The CDR3 protein is CASSWTGDNEQFF. CDR3 in DNA: TGTGCCAGCAGTTGGACAGGGGACAATGAGCAGTTCTTC.